This T cell receptor (beta chain) was documented in a study of cytomegalovirus exposure and HLA in healthy donors. The length of the CDR3 is 14 residues. The V gene end was trimmed by 2 bases and the J gene end by 6 bases; junction bases not matched to a gene: 3. With 60 Vbeta and 13 Jbeta primers, the PCR was carried out. This table comes from immunoSEQ multiplex PCR, and its TCRdb copy is limited to in-frame clones, with some not included. The sample has about 200,000 clones, 82% seen once. The rearrangement joins TRBV23-1 to TRBJ1-2; 10 bases match TRBD1. TRBV23-1 is labeled an ORF, and its function is uncertain. The TCR was taken from a boy aged 2 to 10 in good health and CMV-seronegative. The sample comprised PBMCs. The CDR3, as DNA: TGCGCCAGCAGTCAACACGGGACAGGGGATGGCTACACCTTC. This sequence encodes CASSQHGTGDGYTF.